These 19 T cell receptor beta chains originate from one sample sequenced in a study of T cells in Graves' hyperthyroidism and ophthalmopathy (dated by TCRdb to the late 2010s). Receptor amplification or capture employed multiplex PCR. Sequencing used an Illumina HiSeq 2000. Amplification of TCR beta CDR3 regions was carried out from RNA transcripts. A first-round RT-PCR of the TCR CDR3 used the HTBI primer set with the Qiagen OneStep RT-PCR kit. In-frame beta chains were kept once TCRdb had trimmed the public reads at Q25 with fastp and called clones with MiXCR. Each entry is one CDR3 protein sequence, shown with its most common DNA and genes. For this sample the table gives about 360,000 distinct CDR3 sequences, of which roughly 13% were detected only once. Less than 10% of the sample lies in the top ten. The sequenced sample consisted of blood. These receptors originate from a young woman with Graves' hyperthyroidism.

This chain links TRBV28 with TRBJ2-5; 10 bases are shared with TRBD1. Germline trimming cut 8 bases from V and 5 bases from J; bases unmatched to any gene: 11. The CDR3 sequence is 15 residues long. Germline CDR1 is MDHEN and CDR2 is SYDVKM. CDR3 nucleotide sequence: TGTGCCAGCTCCCCTCCGGGACAGGGGCTTGAGACCCAGTACTTC. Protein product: CASSPPGQGLETQYF.

The CDR3 nucleotides read TGCGCCAGCAGCCAAGTAGCAGTTCGGCGAGGCACAGATACGCAGTATTTT. Amino acids: CASSQVAVRRGTDTQYF. The genes are TRBV4-3 and TRBJ2-3; D gene uncertain. V dropped 1 base and J dropped 1 base, with 15 bases sitting between them. The V gene's germline CDR1 is LGHNA and CDR2 YSLEER. This CDR3 spans 17 amino acids.

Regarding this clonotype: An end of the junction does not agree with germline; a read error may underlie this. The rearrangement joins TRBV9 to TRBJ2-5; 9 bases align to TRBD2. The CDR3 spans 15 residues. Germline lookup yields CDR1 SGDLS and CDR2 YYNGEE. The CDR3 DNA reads TGCGCCAGCAGCCAAGATCTAGCGGGGTGGGAGACCCAGTACTTC. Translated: CASSQDLAGWETQYF.

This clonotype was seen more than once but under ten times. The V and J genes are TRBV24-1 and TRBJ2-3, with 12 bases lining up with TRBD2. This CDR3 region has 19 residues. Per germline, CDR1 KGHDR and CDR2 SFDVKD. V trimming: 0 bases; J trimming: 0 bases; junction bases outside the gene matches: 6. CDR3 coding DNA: TGTGCCACCAGTGATTTGCGCCTAGCGGGAGGGTCTAGCACAGATACGCAGTATTTT. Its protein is CATSDLRLAGGSSTDTQYF.

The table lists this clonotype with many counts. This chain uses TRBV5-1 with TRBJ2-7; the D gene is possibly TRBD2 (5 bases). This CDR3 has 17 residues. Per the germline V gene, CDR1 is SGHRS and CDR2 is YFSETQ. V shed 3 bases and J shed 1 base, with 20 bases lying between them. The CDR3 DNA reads TGCGCCAGCAGCTCCGCTATAAATCCGGCGGGTTCCTACGAGCAGTACTTC. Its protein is CASSSAINPAGSYEQYF.

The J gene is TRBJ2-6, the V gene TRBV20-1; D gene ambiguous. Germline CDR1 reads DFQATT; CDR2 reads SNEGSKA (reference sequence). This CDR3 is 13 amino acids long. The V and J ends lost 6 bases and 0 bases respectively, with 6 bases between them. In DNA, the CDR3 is TGCAGTGCCCAAATCTCTGGGGCCAACGTCCTGACTTTC. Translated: CSAQISGANVLTF.

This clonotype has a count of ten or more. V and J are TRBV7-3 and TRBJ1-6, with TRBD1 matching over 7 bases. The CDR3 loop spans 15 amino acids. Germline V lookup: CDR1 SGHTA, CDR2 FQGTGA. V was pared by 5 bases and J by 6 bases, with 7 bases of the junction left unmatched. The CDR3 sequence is CASSRDRQGNSPLHF. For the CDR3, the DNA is TGTGCCAGCAGCCGAGACCGACAGGGTAATTCACCCCTCCACTTT.

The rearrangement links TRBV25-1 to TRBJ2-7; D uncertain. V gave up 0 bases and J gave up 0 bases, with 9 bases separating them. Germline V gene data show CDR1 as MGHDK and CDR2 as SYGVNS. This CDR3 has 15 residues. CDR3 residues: CASSEYKGSSYEQYF. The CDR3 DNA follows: TGTGCCAGCAGTGAATATAAGGGCAGCTCCTACGAGCAGTACTTC.

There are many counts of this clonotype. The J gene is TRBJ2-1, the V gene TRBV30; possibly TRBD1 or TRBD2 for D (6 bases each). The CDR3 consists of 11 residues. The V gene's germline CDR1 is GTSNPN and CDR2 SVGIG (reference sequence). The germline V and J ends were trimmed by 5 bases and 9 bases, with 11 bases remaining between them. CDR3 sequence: CAWWGRGEQFF. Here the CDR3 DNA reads TGTGCCTGGTGGGGGCGGGGTGAGCAGTTCTTC.

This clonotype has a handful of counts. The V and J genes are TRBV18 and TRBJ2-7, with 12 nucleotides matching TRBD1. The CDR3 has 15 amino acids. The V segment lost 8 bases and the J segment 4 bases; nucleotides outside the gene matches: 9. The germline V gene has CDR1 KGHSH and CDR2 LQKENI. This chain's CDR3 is CASPPEGQGAYEQYF. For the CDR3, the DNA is TGTGCCAGCCCCCCAGAGGGACAGGGGGCGTACGAGCAGTACTTC.

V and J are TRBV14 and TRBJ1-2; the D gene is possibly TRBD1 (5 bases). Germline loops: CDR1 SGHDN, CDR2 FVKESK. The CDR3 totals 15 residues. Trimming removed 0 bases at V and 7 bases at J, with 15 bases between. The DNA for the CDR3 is TGTGCCAGCAGCCAAGAAGACAGCCGGGCGTCTGGCTACACCTTC. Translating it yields CASSQEDSRASGYTF.

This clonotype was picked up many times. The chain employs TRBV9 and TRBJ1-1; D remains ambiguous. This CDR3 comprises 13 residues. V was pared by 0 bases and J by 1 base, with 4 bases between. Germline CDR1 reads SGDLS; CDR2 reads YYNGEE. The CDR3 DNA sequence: TGTGCCAGCAGCGTAGAAGGGAACACTGAAGCTTTCTTT. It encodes CASSVEGNTEAFF.

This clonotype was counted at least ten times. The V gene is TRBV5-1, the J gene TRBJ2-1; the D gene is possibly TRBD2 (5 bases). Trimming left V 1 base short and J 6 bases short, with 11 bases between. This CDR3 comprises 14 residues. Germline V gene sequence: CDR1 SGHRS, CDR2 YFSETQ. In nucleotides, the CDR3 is TGCGCCAGCAGCTTGACTAGTTGGGGCAATGAGCAGTTCTTC. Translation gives CASSLTSWGNEQFF.

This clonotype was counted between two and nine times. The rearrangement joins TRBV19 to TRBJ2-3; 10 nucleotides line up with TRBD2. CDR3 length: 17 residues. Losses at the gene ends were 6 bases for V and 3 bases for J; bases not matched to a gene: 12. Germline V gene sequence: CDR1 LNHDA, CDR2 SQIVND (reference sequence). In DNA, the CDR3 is TGTGCCAGTAGCCGCGAGCGGGGGGGCTTGCTGACAGATACGCAGTATTTT. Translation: CASSRERGGLLTDTQYF.

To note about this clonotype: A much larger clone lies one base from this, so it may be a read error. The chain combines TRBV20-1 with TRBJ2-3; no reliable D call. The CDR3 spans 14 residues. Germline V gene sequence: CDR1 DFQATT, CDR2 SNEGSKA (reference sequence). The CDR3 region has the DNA TGCAGTGCCTTAGGACCCCTTAGCACAGATACGCACTATTTT. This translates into CSALGPLSTDTHYF.

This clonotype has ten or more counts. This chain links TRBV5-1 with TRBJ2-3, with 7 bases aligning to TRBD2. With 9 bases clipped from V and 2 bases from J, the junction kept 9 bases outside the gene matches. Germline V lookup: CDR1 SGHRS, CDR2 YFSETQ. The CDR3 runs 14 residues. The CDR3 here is CATASGDDTDTQYF. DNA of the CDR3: TGCGCCACCGCGAGCGGGGACGACACAGATACGCAGTATTTT. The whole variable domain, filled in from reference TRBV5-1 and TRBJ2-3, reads KAGVTQTPRYLIKTRGQQVTLSCSPISGHRSVSWYQQTPGQGLQFLFEYFSETQRNKGNFPGRFSGRQFSNSRSEMNVSTLELGDSALYLCATASGDDTDTQYFGPGTRLTVL.

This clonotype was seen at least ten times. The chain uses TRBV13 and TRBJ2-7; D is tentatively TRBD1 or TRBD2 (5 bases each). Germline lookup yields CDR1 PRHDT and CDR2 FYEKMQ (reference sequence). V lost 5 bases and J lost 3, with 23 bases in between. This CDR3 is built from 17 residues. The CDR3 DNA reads TGTGCCAGCAGCCTTTCTGGGACGGCAGATACCCACTACGAGCAGTACTTC. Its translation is CASSLSGTADTHYEQYF.

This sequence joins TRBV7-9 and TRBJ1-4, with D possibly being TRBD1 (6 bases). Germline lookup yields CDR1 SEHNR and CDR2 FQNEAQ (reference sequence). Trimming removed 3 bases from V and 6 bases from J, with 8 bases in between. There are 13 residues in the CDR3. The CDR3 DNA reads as TGTGCCAGCAGCTTCAGGGGTGATGAAAAACTGTTTTTT. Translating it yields CASSFRGDEKLFF.

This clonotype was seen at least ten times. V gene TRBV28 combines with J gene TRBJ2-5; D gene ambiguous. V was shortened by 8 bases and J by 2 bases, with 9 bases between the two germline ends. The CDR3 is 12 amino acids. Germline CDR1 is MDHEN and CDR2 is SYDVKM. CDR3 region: CASATMQETQYF. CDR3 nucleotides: TGTGCCAGCGCAACAATGCAAGAGACCCAGTACTTC. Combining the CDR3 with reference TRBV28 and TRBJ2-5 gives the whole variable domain DVKVTQSSRYLVKRTGEKVFLECVQDMDHENMFWYRQDPGLGLRLIYFSYDVKMKEKGDIPEGYSVSREKKERFSLILESASTNQTSMYLCASATMQETQYFGPGTRLLVL.